The rows below give T cell receptor beta chains drawn from one sample of a study of T cells expressing NK-cell markers. From the 5' RACE reads, TCRdb lists one entry per CDR3 protein and no DNA. The repertoire table contains about 260,000 distinct CDR3 sequences. The sequenced material came from blood T cells: a sorted CD56 or NKG2C T cell subset, CD4+ or CD8+ T cells, or bulk PBMC T cells (not recorded which). These receptors all come from a woman aged 18 to 75 in good health. The CDR3 runs from the conserved cysteine through the conserved F or W.

j_gene	len	v_gene	CDR3aa
TRBJ2-7	14	TRBV9	CASSERFSTYEQYF
TRBJ2-2	11	TRBV12-3/TRBV12-4	CASGRHGELFF
TRBJ1-1	14	TRBV6-1	CASRSKTRGTEAFF
TRBJ2-5	15	TRBV28	CASTPPGLRKETQYF
TRBJ1-5	13	TRBV20-1	CSASLGGDQPQHF
TRBJ2-3	14	TRBV10-3	CAISGDRVADTQYF
TRBJ2-2	13	TRBV10-3	CAISARDTGELFF
TRBJ2-5	14	TRBV5-1	CASSLGADVKTQYF
TRBJ1-5	12	TRBV25-1	CASNSRDQPQHF
TRBJ2-1	15	TRBV20-1	CSARIRQGRGNEQFF
TRBJ2-7	15	TRBV27	CASPGDSLSPYEQYF
TRBJ1-5	16	TRBV12-3/TRBV12-4	CASSLSGRVSNQPQHF
TRBJ2-7	14	TRBV9	CASSVGGPSSEQYF
TRBJ2-5	16	TRBV27	CASSYSTSAARETQYF
TRBJ2-5	15	TRBV7-2	CASSLVSGGGETQYF
TRBJ2-7	15	TRBV18	CASSNLAGKEGEQYF
TRBJ2-2	16	TRBV7-3	CASSSVAGANTGELFF
TRBJ1-6	14	TRBV30	CAWSEDRGLSPLHF
TRBJ1-1	13	TRBV30	CAWSEEGLTEAFF
TRBJ2-1	16	TRBV7-3	CASSLISTSRYNEQFF
TRBJ1-1	15	TRBV5-1	CASSLMGRGSTEAFF
TRBJ2-1	15	TRBV12-3/TRBV12-4	CASRTGLKGHYEQFF
TRBJ2-7	15	TRBV28	CASSSPQGVSYEQYF
TRBJ1-5	16	TRBV25-1	CASSDPREGASQPQHF
TRBJ1-1	14	TRBV5-1	CASSTGGANTEAFF
TRBJ2-5	15	TRBV19	CASSMVLFGQETQYF
TRBJ1-6	13	TRBV20-1	CSASSGGSTPLHF